This T cell receptor (beta chain) was identified in a study of T cells in Graves' hyperthyroidism and ophthalmopathy. The CDR3 is 15 residues long. Trimming cost V 2 bases and J 8 bases; bases outside gene matches: 5. The V gene's germline CDR1 is MNHNY and CDR2 SVGAGI (reference sequence). The TCR beta CDR3 regions underwent amplification using RNA transcripts as the source. RT-PCR in the first round (using the HTBI primer set) targeted the TCR CDR3. MiXCR, applied by TCRdb to the multiplex PCR reads, yields one record per CDR3 protein. Of hundreds of thousands of distinct CDR3 sequences in the sample, just under 45% are singletons; the top ten hold under 8.5%.

The sequence was obtained from an adult man with Graves' disease, either hyperthyroidism or ophthalmopathy (not recorded which). J is TRBJ2-2 and V is TRBV6-6, with TRBD1 matching over 10 bases. Sequenced: peripheral blood or thyroid tissue (not recorded which). The CDR3 here is CASSYGTGVTGELFF. DNA of the CDR3: TGTGCCAGCAGTTACGGGACAGGGGTTACGGGGGAGCTGTTTTTT.